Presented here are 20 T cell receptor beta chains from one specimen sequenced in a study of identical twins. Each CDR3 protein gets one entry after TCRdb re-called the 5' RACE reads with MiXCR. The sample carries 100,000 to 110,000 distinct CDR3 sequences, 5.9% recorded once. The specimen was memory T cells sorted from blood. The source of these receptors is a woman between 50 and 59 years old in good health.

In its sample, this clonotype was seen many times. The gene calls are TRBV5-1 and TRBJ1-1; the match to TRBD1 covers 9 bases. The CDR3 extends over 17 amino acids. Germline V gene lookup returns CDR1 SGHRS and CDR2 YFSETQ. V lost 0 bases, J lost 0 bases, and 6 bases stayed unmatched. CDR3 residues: CASSLEGQGGVNTEAFF. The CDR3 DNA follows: TGCGCCAGCAGCTTGGAGGGACAGGGAGGAGTGAACACTGAAGCTTTCTTT.

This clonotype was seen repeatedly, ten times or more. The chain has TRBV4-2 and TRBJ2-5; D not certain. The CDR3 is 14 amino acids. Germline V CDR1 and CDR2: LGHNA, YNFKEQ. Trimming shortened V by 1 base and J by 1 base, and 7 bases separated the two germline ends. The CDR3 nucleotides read TGTGCCAGCAGCCAAGTTCCAGCCCAAGAGACCCAGTACTTC. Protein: CASSQVPAQETQYF.

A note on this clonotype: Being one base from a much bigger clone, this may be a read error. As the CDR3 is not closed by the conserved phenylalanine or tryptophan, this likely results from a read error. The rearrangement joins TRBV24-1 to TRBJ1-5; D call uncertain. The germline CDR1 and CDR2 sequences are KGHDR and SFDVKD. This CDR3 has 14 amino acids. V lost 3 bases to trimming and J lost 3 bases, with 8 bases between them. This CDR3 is CATSDQQVNQPQHC. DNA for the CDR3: TGTGCCACCAGTGATCAGCAAGTCAATCAGCCCCAGCATTGT.

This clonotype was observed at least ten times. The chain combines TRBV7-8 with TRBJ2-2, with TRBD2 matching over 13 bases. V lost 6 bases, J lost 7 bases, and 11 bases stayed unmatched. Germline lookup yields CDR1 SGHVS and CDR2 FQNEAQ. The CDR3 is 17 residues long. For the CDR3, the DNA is TGTGCCAGCAGTACCGGGACTAGCGGGAAACTCAGCGGGGAGCTGTTTTTT. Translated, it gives CASSTGTSGKLSGELFF.

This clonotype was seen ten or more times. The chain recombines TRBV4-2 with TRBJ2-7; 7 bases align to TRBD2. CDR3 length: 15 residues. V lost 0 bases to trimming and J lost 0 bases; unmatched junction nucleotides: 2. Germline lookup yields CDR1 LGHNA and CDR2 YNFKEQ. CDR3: CASSQDAGDSYEQYF. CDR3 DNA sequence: TGTGCCAGCAGCCAAGATGCGGGGGACTCCTACGAGCAGTACTTC.

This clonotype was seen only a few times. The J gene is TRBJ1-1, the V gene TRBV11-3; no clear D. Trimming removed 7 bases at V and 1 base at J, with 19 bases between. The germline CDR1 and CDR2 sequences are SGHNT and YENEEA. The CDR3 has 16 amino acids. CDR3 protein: CASTRITLNGNTEAFF. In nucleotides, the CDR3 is TGTGCCAGCACCCGGATTACTCTAAACGGGAACACTGAAGCTTTCTTT.

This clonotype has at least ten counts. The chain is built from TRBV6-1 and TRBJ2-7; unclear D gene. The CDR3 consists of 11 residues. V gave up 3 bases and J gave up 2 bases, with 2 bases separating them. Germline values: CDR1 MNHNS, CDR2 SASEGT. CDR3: CASSETYEQYV. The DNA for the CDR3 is TGTGCCAGCAGTGAGACCTACGAGCAGTACGTC.

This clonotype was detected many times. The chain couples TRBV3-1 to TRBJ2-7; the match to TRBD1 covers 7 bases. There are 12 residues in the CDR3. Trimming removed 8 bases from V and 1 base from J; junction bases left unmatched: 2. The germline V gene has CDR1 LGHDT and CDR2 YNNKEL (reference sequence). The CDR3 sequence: CASGGQSYEQYF. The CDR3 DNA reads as TGTGCCAGCGGGGGACAGTCCTACGAGCAGTACTTC.

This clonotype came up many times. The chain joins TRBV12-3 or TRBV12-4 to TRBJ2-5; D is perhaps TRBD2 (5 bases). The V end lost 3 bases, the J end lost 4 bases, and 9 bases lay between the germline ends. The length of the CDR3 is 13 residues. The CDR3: CASSFRRGETQYF. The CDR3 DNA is TGTGCCAGCAGTTTCCGCCGGGGAGAGACCCAGTACTTC.

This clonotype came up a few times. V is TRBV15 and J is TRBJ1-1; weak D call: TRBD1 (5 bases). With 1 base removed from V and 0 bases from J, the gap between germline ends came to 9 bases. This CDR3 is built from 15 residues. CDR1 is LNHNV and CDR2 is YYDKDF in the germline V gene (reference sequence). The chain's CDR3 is CATSRADSMNTEAFF. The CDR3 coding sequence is TGTGCCACCAGCAGAGCCGACAGTATGAACACTGAAGCTTTCTTT.

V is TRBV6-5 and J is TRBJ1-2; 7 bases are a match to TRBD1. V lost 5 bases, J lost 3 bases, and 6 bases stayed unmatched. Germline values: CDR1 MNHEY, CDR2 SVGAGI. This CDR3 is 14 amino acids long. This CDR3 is CASSRQGRDYGYTF. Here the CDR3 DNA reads TGTGCCAGCAGTAGACAGGGAAGGGACTATGGCTACACCTTC.

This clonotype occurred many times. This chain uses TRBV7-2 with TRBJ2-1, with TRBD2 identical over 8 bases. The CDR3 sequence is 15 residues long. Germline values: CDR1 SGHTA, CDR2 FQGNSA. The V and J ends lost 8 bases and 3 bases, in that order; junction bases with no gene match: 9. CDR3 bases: TGTGCCAGCCTATTTAGCGGGACCCGCTACAATGAGCAGTTCTTC. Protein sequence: CASLFSGTRYNEQFF.

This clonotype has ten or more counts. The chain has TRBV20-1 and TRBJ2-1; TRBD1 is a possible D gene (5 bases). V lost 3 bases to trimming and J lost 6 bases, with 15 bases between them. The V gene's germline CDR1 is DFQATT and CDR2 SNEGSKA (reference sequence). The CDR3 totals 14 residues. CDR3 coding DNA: TGCAGTGCTAGGCCCGGACAAGTTCCCAATGAGCAGTTCTTC. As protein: CSARPGQVPNEQFF.

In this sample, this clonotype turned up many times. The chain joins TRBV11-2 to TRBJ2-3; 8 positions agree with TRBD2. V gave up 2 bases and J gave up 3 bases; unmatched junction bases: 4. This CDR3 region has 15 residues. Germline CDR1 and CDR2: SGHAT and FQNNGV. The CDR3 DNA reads TGTGCCAGCAGCTTATTCAGCGGGAGAACAGATACGCAGTATTTT. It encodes CASSLFSGRTDTQYF. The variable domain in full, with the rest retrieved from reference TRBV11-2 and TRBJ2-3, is EAGVAQSPRYKIIEKRQSVAFWCNPISGHATLYWYQQILGQGPKLLIQFQNNGVVDDSQLPKDRFSAERLKGVDSTLKIQPAKLEDSAVYLCASSLFSGRTDTQYFGPGTRLTVL.

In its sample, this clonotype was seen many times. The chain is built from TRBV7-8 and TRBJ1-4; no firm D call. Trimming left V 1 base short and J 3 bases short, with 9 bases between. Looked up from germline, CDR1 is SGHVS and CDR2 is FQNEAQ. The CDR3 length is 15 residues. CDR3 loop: CASSLGRFPNEKLFF. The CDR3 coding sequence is TGTGCCAGCAGCTTAGGACGGTTTCCTAATGAAAAACTGTTTTTT.

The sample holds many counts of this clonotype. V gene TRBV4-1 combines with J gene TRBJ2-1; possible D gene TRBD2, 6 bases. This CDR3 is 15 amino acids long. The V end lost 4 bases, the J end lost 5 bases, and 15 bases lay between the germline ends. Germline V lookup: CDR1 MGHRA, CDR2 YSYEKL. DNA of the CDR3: TGCGCCAGCAGCCTTACCCCGGGACTCGACAATGAGCAGTTCTTC. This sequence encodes CASSLTPGLDNEQFF.

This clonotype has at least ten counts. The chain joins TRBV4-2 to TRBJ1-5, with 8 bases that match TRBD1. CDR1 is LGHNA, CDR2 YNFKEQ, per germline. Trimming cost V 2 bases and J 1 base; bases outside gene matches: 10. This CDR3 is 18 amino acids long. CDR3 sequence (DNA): TGTGCCAGCAGCCAAACCAGGGGGCTCGGGGCGAGCAATCAGCCCCAGCATTTT. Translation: CASSQTRGLGASNQPQHF.

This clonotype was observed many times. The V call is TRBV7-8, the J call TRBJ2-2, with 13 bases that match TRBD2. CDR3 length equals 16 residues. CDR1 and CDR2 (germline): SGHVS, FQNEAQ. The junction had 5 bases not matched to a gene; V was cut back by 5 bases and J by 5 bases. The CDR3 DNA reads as TGTGCCAGCAGCCCGGGACTAGCGGGACGGACCGGGGAGCTGTTTTTT. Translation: CASSPGLAGRTGELFF.

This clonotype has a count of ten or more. The CDR3 sequence: CASSIRDGYEQYF. CDR3 coding DNA: TGTGCCAGTAGTATACGCGATGGCTACGAGCAGTACTTC. V usage is TRBV19 and J usage is TRBJ2-7; D unclear. The ends were cut back, 2 bases at V and 3 bases at J, with 8 bases in the middle. The CDR3 contains 13 residues. Germline CDR1 is LNHDA and CDR2 is SQIVND (reference sequence). Full variable domain (remainder filled in from reference TRBV19 and TRBJ2-7): DGGITQSPKYLFRKEGQNVTLSCEQNLNHDAMYWYRQDPGQGLRLIYYSQIVNDFQKGDIAEGYSVSREKKESFPLTVTSAQKNPTAFYLCASSIRDGYEQYFGPGTRLTVT.

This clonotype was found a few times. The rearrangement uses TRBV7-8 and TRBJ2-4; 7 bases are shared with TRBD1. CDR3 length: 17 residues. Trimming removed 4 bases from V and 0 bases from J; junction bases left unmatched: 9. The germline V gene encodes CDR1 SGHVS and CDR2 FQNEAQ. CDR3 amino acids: CASSSNDRALAKNIQYF. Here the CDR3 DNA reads TGTGCCAGCAGCTCCAATGACAGGGCGCTAGCCAAAAACATTCAGTACTTC.